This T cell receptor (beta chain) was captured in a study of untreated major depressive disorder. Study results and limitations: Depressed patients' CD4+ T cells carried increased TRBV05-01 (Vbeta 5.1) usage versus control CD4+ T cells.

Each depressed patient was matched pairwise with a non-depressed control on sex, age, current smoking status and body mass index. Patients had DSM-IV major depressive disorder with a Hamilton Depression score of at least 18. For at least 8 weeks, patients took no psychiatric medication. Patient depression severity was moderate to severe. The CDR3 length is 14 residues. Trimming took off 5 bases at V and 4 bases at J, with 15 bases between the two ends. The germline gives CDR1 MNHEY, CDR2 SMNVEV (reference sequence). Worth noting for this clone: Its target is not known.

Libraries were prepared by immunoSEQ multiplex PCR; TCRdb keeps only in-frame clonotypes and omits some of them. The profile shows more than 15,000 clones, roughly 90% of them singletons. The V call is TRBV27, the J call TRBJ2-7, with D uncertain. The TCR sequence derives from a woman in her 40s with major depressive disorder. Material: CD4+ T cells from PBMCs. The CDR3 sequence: CASSPWGTTYEQYV. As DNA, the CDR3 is TGTGCCAGCAGTCCATGGGGTACTACTTACGAGCAGTACGTC.